The source of this T cell receptor beta chain is a study of vaccination and CD4 T cells after COVID-19. J gave up 10 bases and V 3 bases, and 8 bases lay outside the gene matches. The CDR3 spans 14 residues. Looked up from germline, CDR1 is SGHTA and CDR2 is FQGTGA. This clonotype has more than one count but fewer than ten. Its cognate antigen is unknown. Researchers used the Oncomine TCR Beta short-read assay to sequence DNA from cultured CD4+ T cells. Scientists extracted genomic DNA from CD4+ T cells grown in culture. TCRdb called the PCR reads again in MiXCR, with one record for every CDR3 protein. Altogether some 10,000 distinct CDR3 sequences are present, 30% to 40% being singletons, with the ten largest covering roughly 20%. Documented treatment: approximately 11-day PBMC culture with coronavirus spike peptide pools or control peptides (ViraFEST assay). The collection of CD4+ T cells from the unexposed donor took place before the COVID-19 pandemic (2011-2018).

The sequence was obtained from a human donor in good health. This chain links TRBV7-3 with TRBJ2-1; 8 bases are shared with TRBD2. Sequenced material: CD4+ T cells from blood, cultured in vitro. The CDR3 DNA follows: TGTGCCAGCAGCTTTGGCGGGAGGACAAAGGAGCAGTTCTTC. It translates to CASSFGGRTKEQFF.